These T cell receptor beta chains were read from a single sample in a study of radiotherapy plus CTLA-4 blockade in lung cancer. Clones were read by immunoSEQ multiplex PCR, and TCRdb kept only the in-frame ones, dropping some. The table lists 40,000 to 45,000 clones, 65% to 70% of them singletons. The sample consisted of peripheral blood, taken from a patient treated with radiotherapy plus ipilimumab. The receptors come from a human donor with non-small cell lung cancer who had a partial response to radiotherapy plus ipilimumab. The CDR3 runs from the conserved cysteine through the conserved F or W. Fields, in order: V gene, clone size, J gene, CDR3 protein. Size values are once, few and many counts, or a class for expanded clones, and some rows have none.

TRBV5-5	.	TRBJ1-2	CARGGSGGYTF
TRBV18	once	TRBJ2-5	CASSPRQSAGETQYF
TRBV4-2	.	TRBJ2-3	CASSQDVPGGTDTQYF
TRBV18	few	TRBJ2-5	CASSPLGQLLQETQYF
TRBV6-7	.	TRBJ1-2	CASSCLPLPGYGYTF
TRBV28	.	TRBJ1-6	CASSVPGQGRGPLHF
TRBV10-3	.	TRBJ1-6	CASKDRGLDNSPLHF
TRBV19	once	TRBJ1-5	CASSSMYSNQPQHF
TRBV19	medium-sized	TRBJ1-1	CASSSRIRLNTEAFF
TRBV7-2	few	TRBJ2-1	CASSLVGLAGRYEQFF
TRBV11-2	.	TRBJ1-4	CASSPPDTSRHEKLFF
TRBV7-9	.	TRBJ1-1	CASSFRGGGRNTEAFF
TRBV10-3	.	TRBJ2-3	CAISEHLAGSFADTQYF
TRBV9	once	TRBJ2-5	CASSVGGGLAGEETQYF
TRBV7-9	few	TRBJ1-5	CASTSGSGNQPQHF
TRBV5-1	.	TRBJ1-2	CASSRGQGEAGYTF
TRBV15	.	TRBJ1-1	CATSSLTGFGTEAFF
TRBV5-1	.	TRBJ1-1	CASSRGPPGSPWNTEAFF
TRBV10-2	.	TRBJ2-2	CASSQRGRANTGELFF
TRBV27	few	TRBJ2-7	CASNSLGASYEQYF
TRBV6-6	.	TRBJ1-1	CASSYWAGEAFF
TRBV7-2	.	TRBJ2-5	CASSLLVGTQETQYF
TRBV5-4	few	TRBJ1-2	CASRPEGPGASGGYTF
TRBV7-9	.	TRBJ1-1	CASSPRVNTEAFF
TRBV6-1	once	TRBJ2-7	CASADSRGGEQYF
TRBV27	.	TRBJ2-3	CASSPAWGHYTDTQYF
TRBV5-4	.	TRBJ2-7	CASSLEAGVAYEQYF
TRBV19	few	TRBJ1-3	CATTERTVSGNTIYF
TRBV29-1	.	TRBJ2-1	CSVESGREKSNEQFF
TRBV28	.	TRBJ2-6	CASSARYSGANVLTF
TRBV4-1	once	TRBJ1-2	CASSQEPGTTYGYTF
TRBV27	.	TRBJ2-5	CASTGLAGGDSETQYF
TRBV5-4	.	TRBJ2-5	CASSRQFKETQYF
TRBV7-9	.	TRBJ2-7	CASSLSGVLYEQYF
TRBV30	.	TRBJ1-3	CAWNPDKHSGNTIYF
TRBV7-8	.	TRBJ2-7	CASSLYQGPSYEQYF
TRBV14	.	TRBJ2-2	CASSRTENTGELFF
TRBV28	.	TRBJ2-5	CASSSGQGVVFLETQYF
TRBV19	few	TRBJ1-2	CASSSPRQGGYGYTF
TRBV6-5	.	TRBJ2-3	CASSPSGATDTQYF
TRBV21-1	few	TRBJ2-1	CASSKAEGGPYNEQFF
TRBV7-6	.	TRBJ2-7	CASSLAASSTYEQYF
TRBV4-3	few	TRBJ1-2	CASSQDWSDRDYGYTF
TRBV5-1	.	TRBJ2-1	CASRSDSPSQFF
TRBV10-2	.	TRBJ1-2	CASSEQGINYGYTF